The 10 T cell receptor beta chains below come from one sample, sequenced in a study of T cells in Graves' hyperthyroidism and ophthalmopathy. It was RNA transcripts that yielded the amplified TCR beta CDR3 regions. A set of HTBI primers served as the primers for a first-round RT-PCR of the TCR CDR3. Via MiXCR, TCRdb re-called the multiplex PCR reads, giving one row per CDR3 protein. Found here are under 400,000 distinct CDR3 sequences, roughly 23% of them singletons; the top ten hold around 48%. Sequencing was done on a sample of blood. The receptor set was obtained from a woman in her forties or fifties with Graves' hyperthyroidism.

This clonotype showed up many times. This sequence joins TRBV28 and TRBJ2-7; D tentatively fits TRBD1 or TRBD2 (5 bases each). CDR1 MDHEN and CDR2 SYDVKM come from the germline V gene. The V gene lost 4 bases and the J gene lost 0 bases, with 16 bases spanning the gap. The CDR3 extends over 16 amino acids. CDR3 in amino acids: CASSSDRDVASYEQYF. CDR3 DNA: TGTGCCAGCAGTTCAGACCGGGACGTAGCCTCCTACGAGCAGTACTTC.

This clonotype was recorded many times. The chain joins TRBV27 to TRBJ2-1; possibly TRBD1 for D (5 bases). CDR1 is MNHEY, CDR2 SMNVEV, per germline (reference sequence). The V gene lost 6 bases and the J gene lost 0 bases, with 12 bases spanning the gap. CDR3 length equals 15 residues. This CDR3 is CASSRTPSSYNEQFF. The CDR3 DNA reads as TGTGCCAGCAGCCGGACACCGAGCTCCTACAATGAGCAGTTCTTC.

The table lists this clonotype with a few counts. This rearrangement joins TRBV28 to TRBJ2-5; perhaps TRBD1 as D (6 bases). The V gene lost 8 bases and the J gene lost 1 base, with 17 bases spanning the gap. The germline V gene encodes CDR1 MDHEN and CDR2 SYDVKM. The CDR3 extends over 15 amino acids. CDR3 nucleotides: TGTGCCAGCTACAGGGACCCTAGGACCCAAGAGACCCAGTACTTC. It codes for CASYRDPRTQETQYF.

A few counts support this clonotype. This sequence joins TRBV20-1 and TRBJ1-4; D may be TRBD1 (5 bases). CDR3 length: 14 amino acids. In germline, CDR1 is DFQATT, CDR2 SNEGSKA (reference sequence). V was cut by 2 bases and J by 0 bases, with 7 bases left in between. CDR3 DNA sequence: TGCAGTGCTAGACAGACAGCAACTAATGAAAAACTGTTTTTT. This codes for CSARQTATNEKLFF.

This clonotype turned up a few times. The V call is TRBV6-1, the J call TRBJ2-3; the D is unclear. The CDR3 consists of 12 residues. The germline V gene has CDR1 MNHNS and CDR2 SASEGT. V was shortened by 7 bases and J by 0 bases, with 5 bases between the two germline ends. DNA of the CDR3: TGTGCCAGCACCGACAGCACAGATACGCAGTATTTT. Encoded protein: CASTDSTDTQYF.

This clonotype showed up many times. The chain combines TRBV13 with TRBJ2-1, with 8 bases identical to TRBD2. J gave up 5 bases and V 3 bases, and 15 bases lay outside the gene matches. Germline V CDR1 and CDR2: PRHDT, FYEKMQ (reference sequence). The CDR3 loop spans 18 amino acids. This CDR3 is CASSFGLASGGGDNEQFF. The CDR3 nucleotides read TGTGCCAGCAGCTTTGGACTAGCCTCTGGCGGGGGAGACAATGAGCAGTTCTTC.

CDR3 in amino acids: CASSQTGLSLGANVLTF. The DNA of the CDR3 is TGTGCCAGCAGCCAAACGGGGCTTTCTCTTGGGGCCAACGTCCTGACTTTC. This chain joins TRBV7-8 and TRBJ2-6, with D perhaps assigned TRBD1 or TRBD2 (5 bases each). Per germline, CDR1 SGHVS and CDR2 FQNEAQ. Trimming shortened V by 5 bases and J by 3 bases, and 17 bases separated the two germline ends. CDR3 length: 17 amino acids.

CDR3 bases: TGTGCCAGCAGGTGGGCCGAACGGGGGGAGCAGTTCTTC. Amino acids: CASRWAERGEQFF. The chain is built from TRBV28 and TRBJ2-1; D may be TRBD2 (6 bases). The ends were cut back, 6 bases at V and 10 bases at J, with 16 bases in the middle. Germline values: CDR1 MDHEN, CDR2 SYDVKM. This CDR3 region has 13 residues.

The chain is built from TRBV6-2 or TRBV6-3 and TRBJ2-5; TRBD1 is a possible D gene (6 bases). The CDR3 is 15 amino acids. Between the trimmed V and J ends, which lost 6 bases and 5 bases, there was a span of 19 bases. Germline assignment: CDR1 MNHEY and CDR2 SVGEGT. CDR3 in DNA: TGTGCCAGCAGAGCTACAGGGAATGGGGTCGAGACCCAGTACTTC. It yields the protein CASRATGNGVETQYF.

The gene calls are TRBV7-3 and TRBJ2-1; possibly TRBD1 for D (6 bases). CDR3 size: 14 residues. Germline V gene data show CDR1 as SGHTA and CDR2 as FQGTGA. Trimming removed 4 bases from V and 2 bases from J, with 9 bases in between. CDR3 DNA: TGTGCCAGCAGCTGGGGACATCCCTACAATGAGCAGTTCTTC. This encodes CASSWGHPYNEQFF.